Below are 29 T cell receptor beta chains sequenced from a single sample in a study of T-cell reconstitution after alpha-beta-depleted transplantation in children. This sample's TCRbeta library carried unique molecular identifier barcodes. TCRdb re-called the PCR reads with MiXCR, one entry per CDR3 protein. The data hold just over 950,000 distinct CDR3 sequences, with about 31% observed a single time. The sample here was PBMCs, mostly from graft donor cells, taken 360 days after TCRalphabeta/CD19-depleted stem cell transplant. These TCRs come from a boy under two years old who had a stem cell transplant for SCID, so the T cells may come from the graft donor.

The rearrangement links TRBV7-2 to TRBJ2-5, with 8 bases matching TRBD1. The CDR3 runs to 15 residues. The germline CDR1 and CDR2 sequences are SGHTA and FQGNSA. J lost 5 bases, V lost 5 bases, and 10 bases had no gene match. CDR3 DNA sequence: TGTGCCAGCAGCCCGCGGACAGGGAAGAGTGAGACCCAGTACTTC. Encoded protein: CASSPRTGKSETQYF.

The rearrangement links TRBV20-1 to TRBJ1-5; 8 bases map to TRBD1. The germline V gene has CDR1 DFQATT and CDR2 SNEGSKA (reference sequence). The CDR3 has 13 residues. V shed 6 bases, J shed 9 bases, and the junction held 10 bases outside the gene matches. The CDR3 here is CSAADRVGGPQHF. DNA for the CDR3: TGCAGTGCAGCGGACAGGGTGGGTGGGCCCCAGCATTTT.

The gene calls are TRBV20-1 and TRBJ1-1; D call uncertain. CDR3 length: 12 residues. Germline lookup yields CDR1 DFQATT and CDR2 SNEGSKA (reference sequence). V shed 4 bases and J shed 3 bases, with 9 bases lying between them. The CDR3 sequence is CSATKWDTEAFF. CDR3 sequence (DNA): TGCAGTGCTACTAAGTGGGACACTGAAGCTTTCTTT.

The chain uses TRBV5-6 and TRBJ2-5; 7 positions match TRBD1. The CDR3 loop spans 14 amino acids. The V gene's germline CDR1 is SGHDT and CDR2 YYEEEE. The ends lost 2 bases at V and 4 bases at J; junction bases unmatched: 5. The DNA for the CDR3 is TGTGCCAGCAGCTTTGTACAGGGGACAGAGACCCAGTACTTC. Amino acid sequence: CASSFVQGTETQYF.

The genes are TRBV18 and TRBJ2-5; TRBD2 agrees at 8 bases. CDR1 is KGHSH, CDR2 LQKENI, per germline. This CDR3 region has 15 residues. The J segment lost 2 bases and the V segment lost 2 bases, leaving 4 bases of the junction unmatched. CDR3 loop: CASSPNVAGQETQYF. CDR3 coding DNA: TGTGCCAGCTCACCAAACGTAGCGGGGCAAGAGACCCAGTACTTC.

This clonotype was seen only a few times. V usage is TRBV11-1 and J usage is TRBJ2-1; the match to TRBD2 covers 8 bases. The CDR3 totals 21 residues. V lost 0 bases and J lost 2; bases outside the gene matches: 18. Looked up from germline, CDR1 is SGHAT and CDR2 is FQDESV (reference sequence). The CDR3 sequence: CASSLARVSGGIRAPYNEQFF. As DNA, the CDR3 is TGTGCCAGCAGCTTAGCGCGGGTGAGCGGGGGAATCAGAGCCCCCTACAATGAGCAGTTCTTC.

The rearrangement uses TRBV28 and TRBJ1-5; D call uncertain. The length of the CDR3 is 17 residues. From germline, CDR1 is MDHEN and CDR2 SYDVKM. The V and J ends lost 2 bases and 5 bases respectively, with 19 bases between them. The CDR3 DNA reads TGTGCCAGCAGTTTAGAGGAAGGGAGTTTTGGGGATCAGCCCCAGCATTTT. This codes for CASSLEEGSFGDQPQHF.

This clonotype was seen a few times. A much more abundant neighbour one base away suggests this may be a read error. This sequence joins TRBV7-2 and TRBJ1-1; D uncertain. CDR1 and CDR2 (germline): SGHTA, FQGNSA. CDR3 length: 13 residues. V dropped 3 bases and J dropped 1 base, with 6 bases sitting between them. The CDR3 nucleotides read TGTGCCAGCAGCTTTGTCCCGAACACTGAAGCTTTCTTT. Amino acids: CASSFVPNTEAFF.

This clonotype was counted between two and nine times. V is TRBV29-1 and J is TRBJ1-1, with TRBD1 identical over 8 bases. In germline, CDR1 is SQVTM, CDR2 ANQGSEA. V lost 6 bases, J lost 6 bases, and 9 bases stayed unmatched. The length of the CDR3 is 13 residues. The CDR3 DNA follows: TGCAGCGTCCAACCCGGACAGGGCCCTGAAGCTTTCTTT. It is translated as CSVQPGQGPEAFF.

This clonotype was found a few times. The rearrangement joins TRBV20-1 to TRBJ2-3, with 8 bases that match TRBD2. Germline V gives CDR1 DFQATT, CDR2 SNEGSKA (reference sequence). The CDR3 is made up of 14 amino acids. Trimming cost V 6 bases and J 1 base; bases outside gene matches: 6. The CDR3 region is CSALAGWGTDTQYF. The DNA for the CDR3 is TGCAGTGCATTAGCGGGGTGGGGCACAGATACGCAGTATTTT.

This sequence joins TRBV11-2 and TRBJ2-3; D is possibly TRBD1 or TRBD2 (6 bases each). The CDR3 has 18 amino acids. Per germline, CDR1 SGHAT and CDR2 FQNNGV. The V end was cut by 5 bases, the J end by 1 base, with 22 bases between. CDR3 nucleotide sequence: TGTGCCAGCAGCCCAGGAAGGGGGGTGAGTTGGGGCACAGATACGCAGTATTTT. Its translation: CASSPGRGVSWGTDTQYF.

This clonotype was detected ten times or more. The rearrangement links TRBV14 to TRBJ2-2, with D maybe TRBD1 (5 bases). This CDR3 is built from 13 residues. Germline CDR1 is SGHDN and CDR2 is FVKESK. The ends were cut back, 4 bases at V and 4 bases at J, with 7 bases in the middle. The CDR3 protein is CASSRQSTGELFF. DNA of the CDR3: TGTGCCAGCAGCCGACAGTCCACCGGGGAGCTGTTTTTT.

Only a few counts were recorded for this clonotype. The V call is TRBV7-3, the J call TRBJ2-3, with D tentatively TRBD2 (5 bases). V lost 0 bases and J 0 bases, leaving 7 bases between the germline ends. Germline V gene data show CDR1 as SGHTA and CDR2 as FQGTGA. The CDR3 loop spans 15 amino acids. The DNA of the CDR3 is TGTGCCAGCAGCTTAACGAGGGATAGCACAGATACGCAGTATTTT. It codes for CASSLTRDSTDTQYF.

This rearrangement joins TRBV3-1 to TRBJ2-1; 8 nucleotides align to TRBD1. V was clipped by 6 bases and J by 3 bases; unmatched bases: 7. Germline CDR1 is LGHDT and CDR2 is YNNKEL (reference sequence). CDR3 length: 15 amino acids. CDR3 residues: CASRSRDRFYNEQFF. The CDR3 DNA reads as TGTGCCAGCAGAAGCAGGGACAGGTTCTACAATGAGCAGTTCTTC.

This chain links TRBV4-3 with TRBJ2-2, with D possibly TRBD1 on 5 matching bases. CDR1 and CDR2 from the germline V gene are LGHNA and YSLEER. This CDR3 spans 14 amino acids. V was shortened by 1 base and J by 6 bases, with 9 bases between the two germline ends. The CDR3 spells CASSQVARAGELFF. DNA of the CDR3: TGCGCCAGCAGCCAAGTGGCCAGGGCCGGGGAGCTGTTTTTT.

This clonotype was observed a few times. The chain uses TRBV2 and TRBJ1-4; no clear D gene. The V end lost 3 bases, the J end lost 5 bases, and 13 bases lay between the germline ends. Germline-derived CDR1 and CDR2 are SNHLY and FYNNEI. The CDR3 runs 15 residues. The CDR3 DNA is TGTGCCAGCAGTGACACGGGAGGTGAAAATGAAAAACTGTTTTTT. It encodes CASSDTGGENEKLFF.

This sequence joins TRBV20-1 and TRBJ2-1; 7 bases match TRBD1. Trimming cost V 3 bases and J 4 bases; bases outside gene matches: 6. The CDR3 runs 14 residues. Germline V CDR1 and CDR2: DFQATT, SNEGSKA (reference sequence). The CDR3 nucleotides are TGCAGTGCTAGTTTCGGGACAGTTTACAATGAGCAGTTCTTC. This sequence encodes CSASFGTVYNEQFF.

This clonotype was detected only a few times. This chain connects TRBV20-1 to TRBJ1-5; D may be TRBD1 (5 bases). This CDR3 spans 14 amino acids. Trimming shortened V by 1 base and J by 2 bases, and 9 bases separated the two germline ends. Per germline, CDR1 DFQATT and CDR2 SNEGSKA (reference sequence). CDR3 loop: CSARVQGGNQPQHF. The CDR3 coding sequence is TGCAGTGCTAGAGTTCAGGGTGGCAATCAGCCCCAGCATTTT.

As for this clonotype: Since no conserved phenylalanine or tryptophan closes the CDR3, a read error is the likely cause. CDR3: CASSQIYEETQYY. The DNA of the CDR3 is TGTGCCAGCAGCCAAATTTACGAAGAGACCCAGTACTAC. The chain joins TRBV4-2 to TRBJ2-5, with D unclear. The CDR3 is 13 amino acids. The V end lost 2 bases, the J end lost 3 bases, and 7 bases lay between the germline ends. The germline V gene encodes CDR1 LGHNA and CDR2 YNFKEQ.

The chain employs TRBV7-9 and TRBJ2-2; tentatively, D is TRBD2 (5 bases). Germline loops: CDR1 SEHNR, CDR2 FQNEAQ (reference sequence). This CDR3 is built from 16 residues. The V end was cut by 4 bases, the J end by 5 bases, with 17 bases between. This chain's CDR3 is CASSSHEGGRTGELFF. The CDR3 nucleotides are TGTGCCAGCAGCTCCCATGAGGGTGGAAGGACCGGGGAGCTGTTTTTT. The entire variable domain, with the rest obtained from reference TRBV7-9 and TRBJ2-2, is as follows: DTGVSQNPRHKITKRGQNVTFRCDPISEHNRLYWYRQTLGQGPEFLTYFQNEAQLEKSRLLSDRFSAERPKGSFSTLEIQRTEQGDSAMYLCASSSHEGGRTGELFFGEGSRLTVL.

This chain connects TRBV5-1 to TRBJ2-1, with TRBD2 matching 14 bases. Germline CDR1 SGHRS, CDR2 YFSETQ. The CDR3 has 16 amino acids. The V segment lost 1 base and the J segment 7 bases; nucleotides outside the gene matches: 4. Here the CDR3 DNA reads TGCGCCAGCAGCTTGCCCCGGACTAGCGGGGGGAATGAGCAGTTCTTC. Protein: CASSLPRTSGGNEQFF.

The chain joins TRBV7-6 to TRBJ2-7, with D tentatively TRBD2 (7 bases). V was trimmed by 4 bases and J by 4 bases, leaving 17 bases between them. From germline, CDR1 is SGHVS and CDR2 FNYEAQ. The CDR3 is 15 amino acids. CDR3: CASSSQRGHFYEQYF. The CDR3 region has the DNA TGTGCCAGCAGCTCACAGCGGGGACACTTTTACGAGCAGTACTTC.

This clonotype was counted a single time. The V and J genes are TRBV19 and TRBJ2-7; D remains unclear. V was pared by 8 bases and J by 2 bases, with 16 bases between. This CDR3 is built from 14 residues. The germline V gene has CDR1 LNHDA and CDR2 SQIVND (reference sequence). The CDR3 DNA sequence: TGTGCCAGTTCCCCCTCCGGCCATCCCTACGAGCAGTACTTC. This codes for CASSPSGHPYEQYF.

The sample holds a few counts of this clonotype. This rearrangement joins TRBV7-8 to TRBJ2-3; 9 bases line up with TRBD1. The V and J ends lost 3 bases and 2 bases, in that order; junction bases with no gene match: 6. This CDR3 has 16 residues. CDR1 and CDR2 from the germline V gene are SGHVS and FQNEAQ. CDR3 sequence reads: CASSFRTGAYTDTQYF. The DNA for the CDR3 is TGTGCCAGCAGCTTTCGGACAGGGGCCTACACAGATACGCAGTATTTT.

This chain joins TRBV7-4 and TRBJ2-7; D not resolved. The CDR3 contains 13 residues. V dropped 2 bases and J dropped 2 bases, with 7 bases sitting between them. Germline V gene lookup returns CDR1 SGHVT and CDR2 SQSDAQ. The CDR3 DNA reads as TGTGCCAGCAGCTTAATTGGGACCTACGAGCAGTACTTC. The encoded protein is CASSLIGTYEQYF.

This clonotype was counted a few times. One end of the junction varies from germline; a read error may be responsible. The chain links TRBV5-1 to TRBJ1-2; 7 bases map to TRBD1. The CDR3 contains 12 residues. CDR1 SGHRS and CDR2 YFSETQ come from the germline V gene. CDR3 nucleotide sequence: TGCGCCAGCAGCCCGAGACAGGGAGGCTACCCCTTC. This encodes CASSPRQGGYPF.

This clonotype has a single count. This chain uses TRBV12-5 with TRBJ2-7, with a weak D call TRBD1 (6 bases). The germline CDR1 and CDR2 sequences are LGHNT and FRNRAP. CDR3 length equals 12 residues. V was trimmed by 11 bases and J by 2 bases, leaving 13 bases between them. CDR3 nucleotides: TGTGCTCCCACGGGACAACCCTACGAGCAGTACTTC. The encoded protein is CAPTGQPYEQYF.

The chain carries TRBV7-9 and TRBJ2-7, with a tentative D call TRBD1 (6 bases). This CDR3 is 13 amino acids long. CDR1 and CDR2 from the germline V gene are SEHNR and FQNEAQ (reference sequence). The ends were cut back, 5 bases at V and 4 bases at J, with 12 bases in the middle. Written as DNA, the CDR3 is TGTGCCAGCAGCCCCGGGACAAAATACGAGCAGTACTTC. It encodes CASSPGTKYEQYF.

This clonotype is a singleton in its sample. The chain has TRBV6-2 or TRBV6-3 and TRBJ2-1; TRBD2 agrees at 9 bases. Germline V gene sequence: CDR1 MNHEY, CDR2 SVGEGT. V dropped 7 bases and J dropped 15; count of bases not matched to a gene: 25. The CDR3 runs to 17 residues. As DNA, the CDR3 is TGTGCCAGCACCGAAAGACCGGGACTAGCAGGGATAAACCCGCGGTTCTTC. Protein: CASTERPGLAGINPRFF.